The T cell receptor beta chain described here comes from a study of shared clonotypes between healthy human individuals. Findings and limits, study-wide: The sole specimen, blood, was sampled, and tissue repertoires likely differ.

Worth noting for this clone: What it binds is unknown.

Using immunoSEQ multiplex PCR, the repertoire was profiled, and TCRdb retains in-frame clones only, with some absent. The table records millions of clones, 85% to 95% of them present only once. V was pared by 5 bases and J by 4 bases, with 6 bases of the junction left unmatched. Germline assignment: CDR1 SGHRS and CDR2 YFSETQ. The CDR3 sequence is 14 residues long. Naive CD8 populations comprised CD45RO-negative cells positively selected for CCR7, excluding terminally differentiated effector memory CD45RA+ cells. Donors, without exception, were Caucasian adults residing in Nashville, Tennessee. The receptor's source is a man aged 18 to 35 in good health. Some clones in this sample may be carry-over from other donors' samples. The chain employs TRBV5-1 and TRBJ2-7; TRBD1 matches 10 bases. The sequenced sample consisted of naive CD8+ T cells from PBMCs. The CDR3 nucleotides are TGCGCCAGCAGGGGGGACAGGGGCCGGTACGAGCAGTACTTC. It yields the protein CASRGDRGRYEQYF.